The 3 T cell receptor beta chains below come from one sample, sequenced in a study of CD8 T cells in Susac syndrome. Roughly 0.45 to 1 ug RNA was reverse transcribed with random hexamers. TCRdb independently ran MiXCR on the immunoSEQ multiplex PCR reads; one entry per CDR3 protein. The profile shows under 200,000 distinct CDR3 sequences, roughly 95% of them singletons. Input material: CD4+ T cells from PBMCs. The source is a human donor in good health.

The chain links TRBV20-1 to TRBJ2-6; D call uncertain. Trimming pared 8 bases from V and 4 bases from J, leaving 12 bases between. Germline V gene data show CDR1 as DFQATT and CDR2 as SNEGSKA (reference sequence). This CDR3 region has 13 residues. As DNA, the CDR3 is TGCAGTCCTACAGTACCGGGGGCCAACGTCCTGACTTTC. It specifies CSPTVPGANVLTF.

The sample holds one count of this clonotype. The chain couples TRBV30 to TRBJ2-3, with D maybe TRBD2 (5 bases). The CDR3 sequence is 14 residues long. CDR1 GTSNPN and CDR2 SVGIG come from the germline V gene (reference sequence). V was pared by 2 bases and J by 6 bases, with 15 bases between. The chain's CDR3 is CAWSRATGGDTQYF. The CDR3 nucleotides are TGTGCCTGGAGTCGGGCTACCGGAGGCGATACGCAGTATTTT.

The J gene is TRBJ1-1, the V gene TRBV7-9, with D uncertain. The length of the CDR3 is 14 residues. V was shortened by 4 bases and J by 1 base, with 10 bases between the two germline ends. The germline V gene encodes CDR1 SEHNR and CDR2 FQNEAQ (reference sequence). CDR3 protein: CASSSYPKNTEAFF. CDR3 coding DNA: TGTGCCAGCAGCTCCTATCCGAAGAACACTGAAGCTTTCTTT.